Presented here are 10 T cell receptor beta chains from one specimen sequenced in a study of CD8 T cells in Susac syndrome. A quantity of about 0.5 to 1 ug RNA underwent reverse transcription using random hexamers. One entry per CDR3 protein results from TCRdb running MiXCR on the immunoSEQ multiplex PCR reads. Here the sample spans about 250,000 distinct CDR3 sequences, approximately 92% being singletons. The sequenced material came from CD4+ T cells from PBMCs. Every receptor here comes from a human donor with multiple sclerosis.

This sequence joins TRBV23-1 and TRBJ2-3, with TRBD2 matching over 8 bases. TRBV23-1 is annotated as an ORF whose role is uncertain. The CDR3 loop spans 16 amino acids. Unmatched junction bases numbered 11, after V lost 3 bases and J lost 6 bases. The CDR3: CASSHQRGLALDTQYF. CDR3 DNA: TGCGCCAGCAGTCACCAAAGAGGACTAGCCCTCGATACGCAGTATTTT.

The chain couples TRBV21-1 to TRBJ2-4; TRBD1 is the table's D call and was not checked against the DNA. TRBV21-1 is deemed a pseudogene. This CDR3 is built from 16 residues. The CDR3 sequence is CARDRDRGRPKNIQYF. The CDR3 nucleotides are TGTGCCAGAGACCGGGACAGGGGGAGGCCCAAAAACATTCAGTACTTC.

This clonotype was counted between two and nine times. The gene calls are TRBV6-1 and TRBJ2-7; 7 nucleotides match TRBD1. The germline V gene has CDR1 MNHNS and CDR2 SASEGT. With 6 bases clipped from V and 2 bases from J, the junction kept 10 bases outside the gene matches. The CDR3 totals 15 residues. The CDR3 bases are TGTGCCAGCAGGAACCGACAGGGAGATACCTACGAGCAGTACTTC. It yields the protein CASRNRQGDTYEQYF.

The chain uses TRBV7-8 and TRBJ2-3, with unresolved D. This CDR3 contains 14 residues. In germline, CDR1 is SGHVS, CDR2 FQNEAQ. Between the trimmed V and J ends, which lost 5 bases and 5 bases, there was a span of 14 bases. CDR3 sequence reads: CASSPAGSRDTQYF. The CDR3 DNA sequence: TGTGCCAGCAGCCCTGCCGGCTCAAGAGATACGCAGTATTTT.

The chain links TRBV7-9 to TRBJ1-2; perhaps TRBD1 as D (6 bases). This CDR3 contains 13 residues. From germline, CDR1 is SEHNR and CDR2 FQNEAQ (reference sequence). V was trimmed by 6 bases and J by 8 bases, leaving 16 bases between them. Written as DNA, the CDR3 is TGTGCCAGCAGGTCGGAAACAGGGCGCGGCTACACCTTC. As protein: CASRSETGRGYTF.

The rearrangement uses TRBV11-2 and TRBJ2-1, with D hard to call. CDR1 and CDR2 (germline): SGHAT, FQNNGV. CDR3 length: 16 amino acids. Trimming removed 5 bases at V and 0 bases at J, with 14 bases between. The chain's CDR3 is CASSGSWLSSYNEQFF. DNA of the CDR3: TGTGCCAGCAGCGGGTCTTGGTTAAGCTCCTACAATGAGCAGTTCTTC. Full variable domain (remainder filled in from reference TRBV11-2 and TRBJ2-1): EAGVAQSPRYKIIEKRQSVAFWCNPISGHATLYWYQQILGQGPKLLIQFQNNGVVDDSQLPKDRFSAERLKGVDSTLKIQPAKLEDSAVYLCASSGSWLSSYNEQFFGPGTRLTVL.

In this sample, this clonotype turned up once. The V and J genes are TRBV7-2 and TRBJ2-5, with D possibly being TRBD2 (5 bases). The V gene lost 3 bases and the J gene lost 4 bases, with 18 bases spanning the gap. Germline loops: CDR1 SGHTA, CDR2 FQGNSA. The CDR3 length is 16 residues. The CDR3 is CASSFSSSLRGETQYF. DNA of the CDR3: TGTGCCAGCAGCTTTAGCTCTAGCCTAAGAGGAGAGACCCAGTACTTC.

The chain combines TRBV6-1 with TRBJ1-6, with D unresolved. The V and J ends lost 2 bases and 5 bases respectively, with 7 bases between them. Germline V gene sequence: CDR1 MNHNS, CDR2 SASEGT. CDR3 length: 14 amino acids. The CDR3 loop is CASSEHGNNSPLHF. DNA of the CDR3: TGTGCCAGCAGTGAACACGGGAATAATTCACCCCTCCACTTT.

The genes are TRBV12-5 and TRBJ2-5; D might be TRBD2 (5 bases). With 7 bases removed from V and 2 bases from J, the gap between germline ends came to 20 bases. The germline gives CDR1 LGHNT, CDR2 FRNRAP. The length of the CDR3 is 16 residues. CDR3 bases: TGTGCTAGTGCCCTTGCCCGGGAAAGGGATCAAGAGACCCAGTACTTC. Translated: CASALARERDQETQYF.

The chain carries TRBV30 and TRBJ1-1; the D gene is possibly TRBD1 (5 bases). Germline loops: CDR1 GTSNPN, CDR2 SVGIG (reference sequence). This CDR3 spans 16 amino acids. Trimming stripped 2 bases from V and 1 base from J, with 17 bases between. The CDR3 sequence: CAWSRGTGVGNTEAFF. The CDR3 bases are TGTGCCTGGAGTCGGGGAACGGGGGTGGGGAACACTGAAGCTTTCTTT.